What follows are 17 T cell receptor beta chains derived from one specimen sequenced in a study of response to subunit inactivated influenza vaccine. TCRdb re-called the RT-PCR reads through MiXCR, storing one row per CDR3 protein. Of about 520,000 distinct CDR3 sequences listed, 6% to 9% were seen once; the top ten hold around 14%. The source was PBMCs from blood, collected less than 30 months after vaccination. Every receptor here comes from a man aged 50-75 years who received an inactivated influenza vaccine.

The chain recombines TRBV23-1 with TRBJ2-5, with D perhaps TRBD1 (6 bases). TRBV23-1 is an ORF, and what it does is uncertain. The CDR3 consists of 16 residues. Trimming took off 4 bases at V and 4 bases at J, with 19 bases between the two ends. The CDR3 region is CASSPNRDGHRETQYF. DNA for the CDR3: TGCGCCAGCAGTCCTAACAGGGACGGACATCGAGAGACCCAGTACTTC.

This clonotype turned up a few times. The genes are TRBV15 and TRBJ2-3, with 7 bases fitting TRBD2. Germline V CDR1 and CDR2: LNHNV, YYDKDF (reference sequence). The CDR3 sequence is 18 residues long. The trim removed 0 bases at V and 5 bases at J, leaving 14 bases unmatched. The CDR3 DNA reads as TGTGCCACCAGCAGAGATTGGGCTAGCGGCCCACCAGGAGATACGCAGTATTTT. As protein: CATSRDWASGPPGDTQYF.

In this sample, this clonotype turned up a few times. Compared with germline, one end of the junction differs, possibly owing to a read error. The rearrangement joins TRBV18 to TRBJ2-3; D may be TRBD1 or TRBD2 (5 bases each). Germline V gives CDR1 KGHSH, CDR2 LQKENI. This CDR3 is built from 15 residues. The DNA for the CDR3 is TGTGCCAGCTCACCAGGGGACGGGCTTTTGGATATGCAGTATTTT. As protein: CASSPGDGLLDMQYF.

This clonotype was recorded a few times. The chain is built from TRBV7-2 and TRBJ2-7; 8 bases are shared with TRBD1. V was clipped by 5 bases and J by 3 bases; unmatched bases: 6. CDR1 SGHTA and CDR2 FQGNSA come from the germline V gene. CDR3 length equals 14 residues. This chain's CDR3 is CASSLTGTGYEQYF. DNA of the CDR3: TGTGCCAGCAGCCTTACCGGGACAGGCTACGAGCAGTACTTC.

A few counts support this clonotype. V gene TRBV7-9 combines with J gene TRBJ2-7; 8 bases are shared with TRBD2. V shed 3 bases, J shed 6 bases, and the junction held 7 bases outside the gene matches. CDR3 length: 14 amino acids. Germline-derived CDR1 and CDR2 are SEHNR and FQNEAQ (reference sequence). CDR3 sequence (DNA): TGTGCCAGCAGCTTGGGGACTAGATCCGGCGAGCAGTACTTC. The encoded protein is CASSLGTRSGEQYF.

This clonotype was picked up one time. The chain uses TRBV6-5 and TRBJ2-1; the D is unclear. Trimming stripped 10 bases from V and 0 bases from J, with 7 bases between. Germline V gives CDR1 MNHEY, CDR2 SVGAGI. CDR3 length: 12 residues. For the CDR3, the DNA is TGTGCCACCCGATACTCCTACAATGAGCAGTTCTTC. Protein sequence: CATRYSYNEQFF.

The chain uses TRBV4-1 and TRBJ2-1; TRBD2 might be the D (6 bases). Between the trimmed V and J ends, which lost 4 bases and 0 bases, there was a span of 10 bases. The germline CDR1 and CDR2 sequences are MGHRA and YSYEKL. CDR3 length equals 15 residues. The CDR3 here is CASSPGTLSYNEQFF. The CDR3 DNA follows: TGCGCCAGCAGCCCCGGGACTCTCTCCTACAATGAGCAGTTCTTC.

The chain joins TRBV6-5 to TRBJ2-7; 9 bases align to TRBD1. The germline V gene encodes CDR1 MNHEY and CDR2 SVGAGI. V lost 3 bases to trimming and J lost 2 bases; unmatched junction nucleotides: 8. This CDR3 spans 16 amino acids. CDR3: CASSYATRDRAYEQYF. CDR3 nucleotide sequence: TGTGCCAGCAGTTATGCCACCCGGGACAGGGCCTACGAGCAGTACTTC.

This clonotype came up many times. The chain has TRBV5-1 and TRBJ2-7; a weak D match, TRBD2 (5 bases). There are 14 residues in the CDR3. Per germline, CDR1 SGHRS and CDR2 YFSETQ. V was trimmed by 4 bases and J by 12 bases, leaving 23 bases between them. This CDR3 reads CASSPENAGVVGYF. The CDR3 bases are TGCGCCAGCAGCCCAGAAAACGCCGGGGTCGTTGGGTACTTC.

In its sample, this clonotype was seen a few times. The V call is TRBV20-1, the J call TRBJ2-3, with no clear D. Germline CDR1 DFQATT, CDR2 SNEGSKA (reference sequence). This CDR3 is 11 amino acids long. The CDR3 is CFVGNTDTQYF. The CDR3 DNA reads as TGCTTTGTGGGAAACACAGATACGCAGTATTTT.

This clonotype was seen a handful of times. The chain employs TRBV20-1 and TRBJ1-2; 8 bases align to TRBD1. Germline-derived CDR1 and CDR2 are DFQATT and SNEGSKA (reference sequence). Losses at the gene ends were 3 bases for V and 3 bases for J; bases not matched to a gene: 6. The CDR3 runs to 14 residues. CDR3 loop: CSASGDRRHYGYTF. The CDR3 DNA reads TGCAGTGCTAGTGGGGACAGGAGACACTATGGCTACACCTTC.

This clonotype was found many times. This chain uses TRBV5-1 with TRBJ2-2; D not resolved. Looked up from germline, CDR1 is SGHRS and CDR2 is YFSETQ. This CDR3 comprises 15 residues. V was clipped by 0 bases and J by 2 bases, with 8 bases between them. In nucleotides, the CDR3 is TGCGCCAGCAGCTTGGCGGCAGGAAACACCGGGGAGCTGTTTTTT. Translation gives CASSLAAGNTGELFF.

This clonotype was counted a few times. This chain joins TRBV29-1 and TRBJ2-1; tentative D call: TRBD2 (5 bases). The CDR3 is 13 amino acids. V was shortened by 4 bases and J by 9 bases, with 16 bases between the two germline ends. Germline values: CDR1 SQVTM, CDR2 ANQGSEA. The CDR3 sequence is CSVGGGGVSEQFF. For the CDR3, the DNA is TGCAGCGTTGGAGGAGGTGGGGTCAGTGAGCAGTTCTTC.

The genes are TRBV12-3 or TRBV12-4 and TRBJ1-5, with a tentative D call TRBD1 (5 bases). The CDR3 sequence is 13 residues long. Trimming shortened V by 5 bases and J by 6 bases, and 11 bases separated the two germline ends. The chain's CDR3 is CASSLDISQPQHF. CDR3 bases: TGTGCCAGCAGTCTGGACATCTCTCAGCCCCAGCATTTT.

The chain has TRBV24-1 and TRBJ2-1, with D perhaps matching TRBD2 (7 bases). V was clipped by 6 bases and J by 8 bases, with 22 bases between them. Germline CDR1 reads KGHDR; CDR2 reads SFDVKD. The CDR3 extends over 16 amino acids. In nucleotides, the CDR3 is TGTGCCACCAGTTCACGCGGGGGCAGGGTAATGGATGAGCAGTTCTTC. It is translated as CATSSRGGRVMDEQFF.

Concerning this clonotype: This may be a read error, as it is one base from a much larger clone. This chain joins TRBV29-1 and TRBJ2-2; D may be TRBD2 (6 bases). From germline, CDR1 is SQVTM and CDR2 ANQGSEA. The CDR3 loop spans 15 amino acids. V gave up 5 bases and J gave up 4 bases, with 17 bases separating them. CDR3 nucleotide sequence: TGCAGCGTTCCCCCTCCCGGGACTGCCACCGGGGAGCTGTTTTTT. Protein sequence: CSVPPPGTATGELFF.

V gene TRBV7-2 combines with J gene TRBJ1-2; 7 bases line up with TRBD1. V lost 4 bases and J lost 8; bases outside the gene matches: 10. There are 14 residues in the CDR3. Per the germline V gene, CDR1 is SGHTA and CDR2 is FQGNSA. CDR3: CASSSRTGAEGYTF. DNA of the CDR3: TGTGCCAGCAGCTCCCGTACAGGGGCGGAGGGCTACACCTTC.